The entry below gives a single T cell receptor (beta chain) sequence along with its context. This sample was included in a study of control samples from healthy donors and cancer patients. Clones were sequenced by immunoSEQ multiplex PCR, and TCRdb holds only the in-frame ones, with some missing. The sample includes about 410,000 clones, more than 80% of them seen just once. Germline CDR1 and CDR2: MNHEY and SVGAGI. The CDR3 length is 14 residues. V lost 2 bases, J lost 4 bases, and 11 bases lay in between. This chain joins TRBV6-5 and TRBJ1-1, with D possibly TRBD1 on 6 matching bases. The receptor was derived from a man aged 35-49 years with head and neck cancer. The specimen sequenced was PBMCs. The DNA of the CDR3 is TGTGCCAGCAGTTACAGGGGGACGGGCACTGAAGCTTTCTTT. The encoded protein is CASSYRGTGTEAFF.